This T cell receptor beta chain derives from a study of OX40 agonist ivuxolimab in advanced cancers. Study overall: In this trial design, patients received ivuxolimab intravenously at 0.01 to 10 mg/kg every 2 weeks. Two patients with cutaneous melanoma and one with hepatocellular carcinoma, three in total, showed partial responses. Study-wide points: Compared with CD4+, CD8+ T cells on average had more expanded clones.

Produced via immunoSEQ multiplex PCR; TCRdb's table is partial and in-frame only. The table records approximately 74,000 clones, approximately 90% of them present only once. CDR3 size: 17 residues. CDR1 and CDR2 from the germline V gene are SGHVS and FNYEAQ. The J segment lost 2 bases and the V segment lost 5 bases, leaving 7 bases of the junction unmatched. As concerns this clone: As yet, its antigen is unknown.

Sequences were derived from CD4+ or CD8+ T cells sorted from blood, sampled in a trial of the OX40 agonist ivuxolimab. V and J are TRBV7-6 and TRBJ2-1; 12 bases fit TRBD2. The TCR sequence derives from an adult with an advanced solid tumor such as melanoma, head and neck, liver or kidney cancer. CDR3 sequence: CASSPTSGGPPYNEQFF. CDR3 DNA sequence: TGTGCCAGCAGCCCTACTAGCGGGGGGCCCCCCTACAATGAGCAGTTCTTC.